These 23 T cell receptor beta chains were all obtained from the same sample, sequenced in a study of cytomegalovirus exposure and HLA in healthy donors. Assay: immunoSEQ multiplex PCR; the TCRdb copy retains only in-frame clones and omits some. The sample contains roughly 170,000 clones, roughly 80% of which appear only once. The sample consisted of PBMCs. Receptors were obtained from a woman aged 18 to 35 in good health and CMV-seropositive.

The CDR3 loop reads CASSTRGGGPNEQFF. CDR3 bases: TGTGCCAGCAGCACACGGGGCGGGGGCCCGAATGAGCAGTTCTTC. The chain uses TRBV9 and TRBJ2-1, with TRBD2 as a possible D gene (7 bases). The germline V and J ends were trimmed by 4 bases and 7 bases, with 18 bases remaining between them. Germline CDR1 is SGDLS and CDR2 is YYNGEE. There are 15 residues in the CDR3.

The V call is TRBV4-3, the J call TRBJ2-1, with D tentatively TRBD2 (6 bases). CDR3 length: 18 residues. Germline CDR1 reads LGHNA; CDR2 reads YSLEER. V was cut by 0 bases and J by 0 bases, with 15 bases left in between. The chain's CDR3 is CASSQDLSSSVSYNEQFF. CDR3 in DNA: TGCGCCAGCAGCCAAGATCTCTCCTCTAGCGTCTCCTACAATGAGCAGTTCTTC.

This rearrangement joins TRBV5-5 to TRBJ1-2, with 8 nucleotides matching TRBD1. V dropped 0 bases and J dropped 8; count of bases not matched to a gene: 9. CDR1 and CDR2 from the germline V gene are SGHKS and YYEKEE (reference sequence). The CDR3 consists of 15 residues. CDR3 DNA: TGTGCCAGCAGCTTGGAAATCAGGGGGCGAGGGGGCTACACCTTC. Translated, it gives CASSLEIRGRGGYTF.

V usage is TRBV9 and J usage is TRBJ1-2, with a weak D call TRBD1 (5 bases). The ends were cut back, 3 bases at V and 1 base at J, with 10 bases in the middle. Germline values: CDR1 SGDLS, CDR2 YYNGEE. CDR3 length equals 14 residues. The CDR3 is CASSGQRNNYGYTF. CDR3 nucleotide sequence: TGTGCCAGCAGCGGACAGCGAAATAACTATGGCTACACCTTC.

V gene TRBV15 combines with J gene TRBJ1-1; D unresolved. CDR1 is LNHNV, CDR2 YYDKDF, per germline (reference sequence). The CDR3 is 13 residues long. The V end lost 1 base, the J end lost 5 bases, and 8 bases lay between the germline ends. The CDR3 nucleotides are TGTGCCACCAGCAGAGTACCCGGGACTGAAGCTTTCTTT. It specifies CATSRVPGTEAFF. Drawing the rest from reference TRBV15 and TRBJ1-1, the complete variable domain is DAMVIQNPRYQVTQFGKPVTLSCSQTLNHNVMYWYQQKSSQAPKLLFHYYDKDFNNEADTPDNFQSRRPNTSFCFLDIRSPGLGDTAMYLCATSRVPGTEAFFGQGTRLTVV.

The chain joins TRBV2 to TRBJ2-7; the D gene is possibly TRBD1 (5 bases). CDR3 length: 13 residues. Looked up from germline, CDR1 is SNHLY and CDR2 is FYNNEI. Trimming pared 3 bases from V and 7 bases from J, leaving 13 bases between. The CDR3 loop is CASSDRVLGEQYF. The CDR3 DNA is TGTGCCAGCAGTGACAGGGTGTTAGGGGAGCAGTACTTC.

The chain employs TRBV7-9 and TRBJ1-1, with D possibly TRBD1 on 6 matching bases. Germline assignment: CDR1 SEHNR and CDR2 FQNEAQ (reference sequence). Deletions cut 3 bases from V and 1 base from J, with 9 bases between. The CDR3 loop spans 14 amino acids. The CDR3 reads CASSFGTSNTEAFF. CDR3 coding DNA: TGTGCCAGCAGCTTCGGGACATCGAACACTGAAGCTTTCTTT.

The V gene is TRBV5-6, the J gene TRBJ1-1; 11 bases align to TRBD1. The CDR3 is 13 residues long. The V gene end was trimmed by 6 bases and the J gene end by 3 bases; junction bases not matched to a gene: 1. Germline V lookup: CDR1 SGHDT, CDR2 YYEEEE. The CDR3 spells CASKDRGHTEAFF. The CDR3, as DNA: TGTGCCAGCAAGGACAGGGGGCACACTGAAGCTTTCTTT.

V and J are TRBV6-1 and TRBJ1-2; 11 nucleotides match TRBD1. This CDR3 region has 15 residues. The trim removed 3 bases at V and 0 bases at J, leaving 0 bases unmatched. Germline V gene data show CDR1 as MNHNS and CDR2 as SASEGT. The CDR3 sequence is CASSEGQGANYGYTF. The CDR3 DNA reads TGTGCCAGCAGTGAGGGACAGGGGGCTAACTATGGCTACACCTTC.

The chain joins TRBV2 to TRBJ1-2, with D possibly TRBD1 on 6 matching bases. V lost 4 bases and J 6 bases, leaving 18 bases between the germline ends. The CDR3 covers 15 residues. The V gene's germline CDR1 is SNHLY and CDR2 FYNNEI. The CDR3, as DNA: TGTGCCAGCAGTGTTGTGGTCCACAACAGGGATGGCTACACCTTC. It translates to CASSVVVHNRDGYTF.

The CDR3 region has the DNA TGTGCCAGCAGCCCTCCGGGACTAGCGGGGGGAAACACCGGGGAGCTGTTTTTT. Its protein product is CASSPPGLAGGNTGELFF. The chain carries TRBV7-8 and TRBJ2-2; TRBD2 matches 15 bases. In germline, CDR1 is SGHVS, CDR2 FQNEAQ. CDR3 length: 18 amino acids. V lost 5 bases and J lost 2; bases outside the gene matches: 6.

The J gene is TRBJ1-2, the V gene TRBV7-6, with TRBD1 matching over 7 bases. J was trimmed by 6 bases and V by 4 bases; bases with no gene match: 2. The CDR3 totals 12 residues. Per the germline V gene, CDR1 is SGHVS and CDR2 is FNYEAQ. CDR3 in DNA: TGTGCCAGCAGCTCACAGGGGAATGGCTACACCTTC. Protein sequence: CASSSQGNGYTF.

This clone came up once. The chain employs TRBV12-5 and TRBJ1-4; D gene ambiguous. Trimming stripped 6 bases from V and 8 bases from J, with 19 bases between. This CDR3 has 15 amino acids. In germline, CDR1 is LGHNT, CDR2 FRNRAP. In DNA, the CDR3 is TGTGCTAGTGGCTTCGAGGGAGGTTCTTGGGAAAAACTGTTTTTT. Translation: CASGFEGGSWEKLFF.

The rearrangement links TRBV4-1 to TRBJ2-5; D is ambiguous. Trimming removed 1 base from V and 1 base from J, with 10 bases in between. CDR3 size: 15 residues. CDR1 and CDR2 (germline): MGHRA, YSYEKL. The CDR3 nucleotides read TGCGCCAGCAGCCAAGGAGGAGAACTCCAAGAGACCCAGTACTTC. As protein: CASSQGGELQETQYF.

The rearrangement uses TRBV10-1 and TRBJ2-3; 9 bases match TRBD1. Germline V CDR1 and CDR2: WNHNN, SYGVQD (reference sequence). With 3 bases clipped from V and 3 bases from J, the junction kept 7 bases outside the gene matches. The CDR3 covers 16 residues. For the CDR3, the DNA is TGCGCCAGCAGTGAATCGACAGGGGGGGGAACAGATACGCAGTATTTT. It is translated as CASSESTGGGTDTQYF.

This clone was recorded only once. CDR3 sequence (DNA): TGTGCCATCAGTTCGGCGGGGGGTGGTCTCTATGGCTACACCTTC. Translated, it gives CAISSAGGGLYGYTF. This chain connects TRBV10-3 to TRBJ1-2; the D gene is possibly TRBD1 (5 bases). Trimming took 5 bases from V and 4 from J, leaving 17 bases between them. Germline V gene lookup returns CDR1 ENHRY and CDR2 SYGVKD. CDR3 size: 15 residues.

CDR3 coding DNA: TGCGCCAGCAGCCCCGAACTCGCAACTAATGAAAAACTGTTTTTT. Amino acid sequence: CASSPELATNEKLFF. V is TRBV4-1 and J is TRBJ1-4; D unclear. Germline V gene data show CDR1 as MGHRA and CDR2 as YSYEKL. This CDR3 has 15 residues. Between the trimmed V and J ends, which lost 4 bases and 0 bases, there was a span of 9 bases.

The chain recombines TRBV2 with TRBJ2-5, with TRBD2 as a possible D gene (5 bases). The CDR3 is 11 residues long. CDR1 is SNHLY and CDR2 is FYNNEI in the germline V gene. The germline V and J ends were trimmed by 8 bases and 4 bases, with 8 bases remaining between them. The CDR3 loop is CASAGRETQYF. The CDR3 nucleotides are TGTGCCAGCGCGGGTCGAGAGACCCAGTACTTC.

The rearrangement links TRBV7-2 to TRBJ2-7, with D possibly TRBD2 on 5 matching bases. CDR1 and CDR2 (germline): SGHTA, FQGNSA. There are 12 residues in the CDR3. Trimming removed 3 bases from V and 3 bases from J, with 6 bases in between. In DNA, the CDR3 is TGTGCCAGCAGCTTGGACTTCTACGAGCAGTACTTC. This encodes CASSLDFYEQYF.

The genes are TRBV5-6 and TRBJ2-1; D might be TRBD2 (5 bases). This CDR3 is built from 16 residues. Germline V gene lookup returns CDR1 SGHDT and CDR2 YYEEEE. Trimming cost V 4 bases and J 4 bases, with 18 bases left between them. The CDR3, as DNA: TGTGCCAGCAGCCTGCCCCGGCGGGCGATTTACAATGAGCAGTTCTTC. Protein product: CASSLPRRAIYNEQFF.

V usage is TRBV7-7 and J usage is TRBJ1-4; D is uncertain. In germline, CDR1 is SSHAT, CDR2 FNYEAQ (reference sequence). V lost 0 bases to trimming and J lost 6 bases, with 8 bases between them. The CDR3 covers 14 residues. As DNA, the CDR3 is TGTGCCAGCAGCTTAGCGCTCGGAGATGAAAAACTGTTTTTT. It translates to CASSLALGDEKLFF.

The chain is built from TRBV7-8 and TRBJ2-5; 8 positions match TRBD1. V shed 2 bases and J 5 bases; nucleotides not matched to a gene: 10. CDR1 and CDR2 (germline): SGHVS, FQNEAQ. The CDR3 is 16 amino acids. CDR3 sequence (DNA): TGTGCCAGCAGCTTACCACTCGACAGGGGAGGCGAGACCCAGTACTTC. This translates into CASSLPLDRGGETQYF.

V gene TRBV9 combines with J gene TRBJ2-7; 10 bases are shared with TRBD2. This CDR3 is built from 15 residues. Germline V CDR1 and CDR2: SGDLS, YYNGEE. V gave up 0 bases and J gave up 4 bases; unmatched junction bases: 4. The CDR3 DNA reads as TGTGCCAGCAGCGTAGGACTAGCGGGTCTTTACGAGCAGTACTTC. This encodes CASSVGLAGLYEQYF. The full variable domain, its missing parts supplied by reference TRBV9 and TRBJ2-7, is DSGVTQTPKHLITATGQRVTLRCSPRSGDLSVYWYQQSLDQGLQFLIQYYNGEERAKGNILERFSAQQFPDLHSELNLSSLELGDSALYFCASSVGLAGLYEQYFGPGTRLTVT.